This T cell receptor (beta chain) was sequenced in a study of human T cells and chemical hapten exposure. For the study at large: 2% DPC was applied to around 2 cm by around 2 cm of upper inner arm skin for sensitization. Chiefly female patients presented with alopecia areata, totalis or universalis. General study points: Counts of expanded TCRs at PT1 were positively correlated with patch test score.

Specified time point: patch test 1, 2 weeks after DPC sensitization. Indicated treatment: therapeutic diphenylcyclopropenone sensitization with weekly scalp DPC. Blood draws came before every patch-test application. CDR3 size: 12 residues. The germline gives CDR1 SQVTM, CDR2 ANQGSEA. V gave up 4 bases and J gave up 6 bases; unmatched junction bases: 4. TCRdb processed the RACE reads anew with MiXCR; each CDR3 protein has one entry. The data hold 65,000 to 85,000 distinct CDR3 sequences, with around 10% observed a single time. Comments on this clonotype: Its antigen is unknown.

The TCR sequence derives from a woman aged 45 to 65 with alopecia areata. Some clones in this sample may be carry-over from other donors' samples. This sequence joins TRBV29-1 and TRBJ2-7, with TRBD2 identical over 9 bases. The source was whole blood, collected in connection with sensitization to the hapten diphenylcyclopropenone (DPC). The CDR3, as DNA: TGCAGCGTTGGCGGGAGGGCCACCGAGCAGTACTTC. Protein product: CSVGGRATEQYF.